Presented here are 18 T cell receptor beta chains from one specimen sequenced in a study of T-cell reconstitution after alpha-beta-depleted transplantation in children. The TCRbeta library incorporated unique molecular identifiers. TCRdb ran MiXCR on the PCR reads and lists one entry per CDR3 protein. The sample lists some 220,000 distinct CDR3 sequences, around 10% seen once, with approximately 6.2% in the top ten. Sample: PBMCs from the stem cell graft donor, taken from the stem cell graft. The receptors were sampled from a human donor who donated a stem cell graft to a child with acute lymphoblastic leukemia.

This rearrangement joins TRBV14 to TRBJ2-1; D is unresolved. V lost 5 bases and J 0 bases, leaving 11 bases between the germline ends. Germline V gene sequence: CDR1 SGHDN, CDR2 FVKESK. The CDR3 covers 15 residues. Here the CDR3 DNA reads TGTGCCAGCAGCGTCGGATTTAGCTCCTACAATGAGCAGTTCTTC. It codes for CASSVGFSSYNEQFF.

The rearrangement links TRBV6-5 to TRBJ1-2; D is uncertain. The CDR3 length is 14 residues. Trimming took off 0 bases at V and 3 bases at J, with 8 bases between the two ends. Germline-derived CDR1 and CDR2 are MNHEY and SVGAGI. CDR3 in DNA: TGTGCCAGCAGTTACTCGCCTGATGACTATGGCTACACCTTC. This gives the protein CASSYSPDDYGYTF.

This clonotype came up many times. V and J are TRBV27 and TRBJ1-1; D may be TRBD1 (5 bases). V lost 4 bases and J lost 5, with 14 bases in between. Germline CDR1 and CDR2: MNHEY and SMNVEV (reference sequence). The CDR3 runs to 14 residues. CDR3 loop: CASSSGATWTEAFF. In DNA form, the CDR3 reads TGTGCCAGCAGTTCTGGGGCGACGTGGACTGAAGCTTTCTTT.

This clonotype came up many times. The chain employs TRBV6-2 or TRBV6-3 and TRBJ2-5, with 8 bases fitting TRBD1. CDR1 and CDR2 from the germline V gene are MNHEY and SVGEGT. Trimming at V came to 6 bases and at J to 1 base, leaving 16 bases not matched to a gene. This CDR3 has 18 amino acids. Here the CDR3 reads CASSPRQGALGSQETQYF. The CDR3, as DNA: TGTGCCAGCAGCCCCAGGCAGGGGGCGTTGGGGTCCCAAGAGACCCAGTACTTC.

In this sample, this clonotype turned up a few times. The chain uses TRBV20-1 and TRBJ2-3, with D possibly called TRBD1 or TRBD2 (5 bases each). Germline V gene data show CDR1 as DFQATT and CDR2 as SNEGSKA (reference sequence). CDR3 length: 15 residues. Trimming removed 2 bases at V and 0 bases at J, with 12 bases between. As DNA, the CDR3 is TGCAGTGCTAGAAACCCGGGACGGAGCACAGATACGCAGTATTTT. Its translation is CSARNPGRSTDTQYF.

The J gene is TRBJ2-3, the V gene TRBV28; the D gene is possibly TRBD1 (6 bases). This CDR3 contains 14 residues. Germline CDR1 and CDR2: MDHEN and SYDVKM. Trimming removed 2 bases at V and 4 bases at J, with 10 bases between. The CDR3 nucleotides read TGTGCCAGCAGTTTAACGACAGGCCCAGATACGCAGTATTTT. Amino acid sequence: CASSLTTGPDTQYF.

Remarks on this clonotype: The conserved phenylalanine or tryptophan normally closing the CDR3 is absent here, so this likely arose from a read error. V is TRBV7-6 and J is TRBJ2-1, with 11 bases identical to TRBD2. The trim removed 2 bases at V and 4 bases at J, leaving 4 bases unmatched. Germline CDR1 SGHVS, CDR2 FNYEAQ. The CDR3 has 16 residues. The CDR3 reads CASSLPGLAEYNEQFY. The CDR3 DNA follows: TGTGCCAGCAGCTTACCGGGACTAGCGGAATACAATGAGCAGTTCTAC.

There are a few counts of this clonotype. CDR3 sequence: CASSLSMGDRVGEKLFF. DNA for the CDR3: TGTGCCAGCAGTTTATCGATGGGAGACAGGGTAGGCGAAAAACTGTTTTTT. V usage is TRBV27 and J usage is TRBJ1-4, with TRBD1 identical over 7 bases. V dropped 0 bases and J dropped 8; count of bases not matched to a gene: 12. CDR1 is MNHEY, CDR2 SMNVEV, per germline (reference sequence). CDR3 length: 17 amino acids.

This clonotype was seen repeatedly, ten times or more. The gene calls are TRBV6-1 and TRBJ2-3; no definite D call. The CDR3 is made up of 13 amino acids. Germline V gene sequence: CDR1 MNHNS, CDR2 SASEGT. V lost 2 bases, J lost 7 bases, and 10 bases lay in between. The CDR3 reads CASSELRRNTQYF. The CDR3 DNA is TGTGCCAGCAGTGAATTAAGACGGAATACGCAGTATTTT.

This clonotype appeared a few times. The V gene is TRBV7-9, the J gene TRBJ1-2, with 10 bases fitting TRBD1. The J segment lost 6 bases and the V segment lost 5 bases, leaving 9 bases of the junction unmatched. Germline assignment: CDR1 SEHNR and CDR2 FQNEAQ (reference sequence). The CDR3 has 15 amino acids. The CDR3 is CASSLTGQGNHGYTF. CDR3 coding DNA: TGTGCCAGCAGCCTAACGGGACAGGGGAACCATGGCTACACCTTC.

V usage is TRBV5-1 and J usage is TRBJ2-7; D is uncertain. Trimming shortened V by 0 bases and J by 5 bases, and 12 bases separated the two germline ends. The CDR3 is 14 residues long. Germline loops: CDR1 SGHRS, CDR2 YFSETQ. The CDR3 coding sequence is TGCGCCAGCAGCTTGGGAACGTCACGGAACGAGCAGTACTTC. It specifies CASSLGTSRNEQYF. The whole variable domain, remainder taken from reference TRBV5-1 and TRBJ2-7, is KAGVTQTPRYLIKTRGQQVTLSCSPISGHRSVSWYQQTPGQGLQFLFEYFSETQRNKGNFPGRFSGRQFSNSRSEMNVSTLELGDSALYLCASSLGTSRNEQYFGPGTRLTVT.

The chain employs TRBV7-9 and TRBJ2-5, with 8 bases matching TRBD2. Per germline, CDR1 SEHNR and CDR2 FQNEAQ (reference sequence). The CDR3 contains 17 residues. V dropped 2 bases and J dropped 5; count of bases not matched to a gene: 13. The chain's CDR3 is CASSLSRGGSEGETQYF. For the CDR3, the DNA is TGTGCCAGCAGCTTATCACGGGGGGGCTCTGAGGGGGAGACCCAGTACTTC.

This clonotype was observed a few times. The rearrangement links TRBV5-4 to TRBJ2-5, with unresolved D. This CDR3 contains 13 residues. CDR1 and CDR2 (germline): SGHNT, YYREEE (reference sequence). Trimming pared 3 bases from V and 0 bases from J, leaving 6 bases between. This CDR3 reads CASSYWYQETQYF. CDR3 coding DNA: TGTGCCAGCAGCTACTGGTACCAAGAGACCCAGTACTTC.

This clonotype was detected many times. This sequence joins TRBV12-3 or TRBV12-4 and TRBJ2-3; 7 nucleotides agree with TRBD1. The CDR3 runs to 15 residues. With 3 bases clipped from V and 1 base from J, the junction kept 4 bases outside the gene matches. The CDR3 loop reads CASSFEGARTDTQYF. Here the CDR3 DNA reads TGTGCCAGCAGTTTTGAGGGGGCCCGCACAGATACGCAGTATTTT.

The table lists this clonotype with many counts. CDR3 DNA sequence: TGTGCCAGCAGTTACGCCGGGACTAGCGTCGGTTACAATGAGCAGTTCTTC. Translation: CASSYAGTSVGYNEQFF. V usage is TRBV6-5 and J usage is TRBJ2-1, with 10 bases matching TRBD2. This CDR3 region has 17 residues. Germline lookup yields CDR1 MNHEY and CDR2 SVGAGI. V lost 2 bases and J lost 4; bases outside the gene matches: 8.

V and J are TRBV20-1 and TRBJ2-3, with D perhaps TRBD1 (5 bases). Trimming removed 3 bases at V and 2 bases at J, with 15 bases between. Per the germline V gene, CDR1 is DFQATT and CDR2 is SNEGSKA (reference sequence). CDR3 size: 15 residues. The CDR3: CSASSIRENTDTQYF. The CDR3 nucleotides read TGCAGTGCTAGTTCCATCAGGGAAAACACAGATACGCAGTATTTT.

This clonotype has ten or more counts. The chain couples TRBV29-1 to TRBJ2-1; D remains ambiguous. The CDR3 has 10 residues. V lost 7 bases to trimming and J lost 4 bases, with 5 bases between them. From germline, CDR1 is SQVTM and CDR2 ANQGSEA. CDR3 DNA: TGCAGCGCTTCGTACAATGAGCAGTTCTTC. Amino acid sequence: CSASYNEQFF.

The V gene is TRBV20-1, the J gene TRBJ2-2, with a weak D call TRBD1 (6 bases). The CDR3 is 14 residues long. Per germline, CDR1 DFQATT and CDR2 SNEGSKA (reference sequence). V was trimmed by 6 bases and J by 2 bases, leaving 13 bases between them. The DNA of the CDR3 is TGCAGTGCGGAAGGACAGCTTAACACCGGGGAGCTGTTTTTT. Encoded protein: CSAEGQLNTGELFF.